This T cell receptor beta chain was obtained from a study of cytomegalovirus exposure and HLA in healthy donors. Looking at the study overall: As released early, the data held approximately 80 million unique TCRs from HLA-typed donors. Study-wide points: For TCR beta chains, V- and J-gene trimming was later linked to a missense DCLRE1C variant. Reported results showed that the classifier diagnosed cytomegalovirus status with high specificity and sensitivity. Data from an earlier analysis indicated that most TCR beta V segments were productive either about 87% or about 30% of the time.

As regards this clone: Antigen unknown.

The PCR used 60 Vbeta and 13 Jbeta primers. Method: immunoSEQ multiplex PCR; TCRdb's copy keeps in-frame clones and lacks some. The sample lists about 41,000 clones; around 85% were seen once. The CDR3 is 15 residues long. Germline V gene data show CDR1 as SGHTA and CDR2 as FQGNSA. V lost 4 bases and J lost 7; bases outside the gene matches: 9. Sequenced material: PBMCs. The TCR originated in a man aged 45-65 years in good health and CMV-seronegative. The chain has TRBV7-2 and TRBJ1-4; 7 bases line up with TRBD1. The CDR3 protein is CASSSQGGAGEKLFF. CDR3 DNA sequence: TGTGCCAGCAGCTCCCAGGGGGGCGCGGGTGAAAAACTGTTTTTT.